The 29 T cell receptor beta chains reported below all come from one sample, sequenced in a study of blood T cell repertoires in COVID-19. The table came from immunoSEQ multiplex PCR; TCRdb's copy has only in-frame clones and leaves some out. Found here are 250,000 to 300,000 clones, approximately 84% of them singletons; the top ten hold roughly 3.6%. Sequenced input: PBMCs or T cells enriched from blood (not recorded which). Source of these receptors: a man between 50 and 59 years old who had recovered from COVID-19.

The CDR3 region is CASSVDLNTEAFF. CDR3 DNA: TGTGCCAGCAGCGTTGACTTGAACACTGAAGCTTTCTTT. The chain recombines TRBV6-4 with TRBJ1-1; D not certain. The CDR3 runs to 13 residues. Trimming removed 6 bases at V and 0 bases at J, with 8 bases between. Germline assignment: CDR1 MRHNA and CDR2 SNTAGT.

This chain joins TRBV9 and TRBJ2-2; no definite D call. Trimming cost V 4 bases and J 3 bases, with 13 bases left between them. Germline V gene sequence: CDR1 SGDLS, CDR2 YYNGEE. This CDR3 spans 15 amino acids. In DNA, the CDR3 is TGTGCCAGCAGCCCCGCCCCAGACTACACCGGGGAGCTGTTTTTT. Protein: CASSPAPDYTGELFF.

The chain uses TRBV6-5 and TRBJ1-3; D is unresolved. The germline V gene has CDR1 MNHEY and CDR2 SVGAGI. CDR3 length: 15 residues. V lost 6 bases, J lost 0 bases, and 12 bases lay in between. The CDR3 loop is CASRETLSSGNTIYF. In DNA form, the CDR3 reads TGTGCCAGCAGGGAGACGCTAAGCTCTGGAAACACCATATATTTT.

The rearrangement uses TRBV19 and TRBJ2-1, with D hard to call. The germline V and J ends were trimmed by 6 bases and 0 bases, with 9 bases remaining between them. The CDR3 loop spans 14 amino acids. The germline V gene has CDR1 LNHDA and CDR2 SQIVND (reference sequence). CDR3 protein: CASSAGSSYNEQFF. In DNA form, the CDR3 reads TGTGCCAGTAGCGCAGGAAGCTCCTACAATGAGCAGTTCTTC. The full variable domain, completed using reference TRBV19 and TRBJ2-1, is DGGITQSPKYLFRKEGQNVTLSCEQNLNHDAMYWYRQDPGQGLRLIYYSQIVNDFQKGDIAEGYSVSREKKESFPLTVTSAQKNPTAFYLCASSAGSSYNEQFFGPGTRLTVL.

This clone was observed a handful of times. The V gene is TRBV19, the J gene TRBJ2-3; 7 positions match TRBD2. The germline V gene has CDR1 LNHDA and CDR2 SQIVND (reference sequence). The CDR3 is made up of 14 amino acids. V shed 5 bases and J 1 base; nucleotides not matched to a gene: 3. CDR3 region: CASSFLAGTDTQYF. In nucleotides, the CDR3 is TGTGCCAGTAGTTTCCTAGCGGGCACAGATACGCAGTATTTT.

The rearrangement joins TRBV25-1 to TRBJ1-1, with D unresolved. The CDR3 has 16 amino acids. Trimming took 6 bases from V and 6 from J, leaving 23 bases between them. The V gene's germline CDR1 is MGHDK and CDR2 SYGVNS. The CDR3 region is CASRTYSHGEKSEAFF. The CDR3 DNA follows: TGTGCCAGCAGGACGTACTCTCACGGGGAAAAATCTGAAGCTTTCTTT.

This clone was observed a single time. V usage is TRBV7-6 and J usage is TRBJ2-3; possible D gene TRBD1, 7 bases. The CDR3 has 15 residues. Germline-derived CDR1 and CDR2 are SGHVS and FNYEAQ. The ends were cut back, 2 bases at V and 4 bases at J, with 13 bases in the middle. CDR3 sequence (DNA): TGTGCCAGCAGCTTATCTCAGGGGGGCGCAGATACGCAGTATTTT. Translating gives CASSLSQGGADTQYF. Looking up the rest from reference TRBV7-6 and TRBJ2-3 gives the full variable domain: GAGVSQSPRYKVTKRGQDVALRCDPISGHVSLYWYRQALGQGPEFLTYFNYEAQQDKSGLPNDRFSAERPEGSISTLTIQRTEQRDSAMYRCASSLSQGGADTQYFGPGTRLTVL.

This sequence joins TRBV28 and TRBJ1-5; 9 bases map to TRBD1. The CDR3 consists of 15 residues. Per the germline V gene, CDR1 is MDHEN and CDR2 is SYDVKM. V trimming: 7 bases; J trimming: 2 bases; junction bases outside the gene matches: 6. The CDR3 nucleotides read TGTGCCAGCACGGACAGGGGAGAGGGCAATCAGCCCCAGCATTTT. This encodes CASTDRGEGNQPQHF.

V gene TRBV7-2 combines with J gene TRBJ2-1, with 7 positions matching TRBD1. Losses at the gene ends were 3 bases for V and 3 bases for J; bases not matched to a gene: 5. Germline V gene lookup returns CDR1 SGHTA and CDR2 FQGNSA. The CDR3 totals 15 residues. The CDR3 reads CASSFGQAVYNEQFF. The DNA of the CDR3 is TGTGCCAGCAGCTTTGGACAGGCCGTCTACAATGAGCAGTTCTTC. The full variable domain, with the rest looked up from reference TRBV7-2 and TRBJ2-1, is GAGVSQSPSNKVTEKGKDVELRCDPISGHTALYWYRQSLGQGLEFLIYFQGNSAPDKSGLPSDRFSAERTGGSVSTLTIQRTQQEDSAVYLCASSFGQAVYNEQFFGPGTRLTVL.

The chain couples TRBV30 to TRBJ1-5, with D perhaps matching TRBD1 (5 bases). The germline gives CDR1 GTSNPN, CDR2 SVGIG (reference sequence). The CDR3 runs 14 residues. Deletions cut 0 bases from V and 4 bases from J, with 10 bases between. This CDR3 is CAWSVQAVNQPQHF. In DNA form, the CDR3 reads TGTGCCTGGAGTGTACAGGCGGTGAATCAGCCCCAGCATTTT.

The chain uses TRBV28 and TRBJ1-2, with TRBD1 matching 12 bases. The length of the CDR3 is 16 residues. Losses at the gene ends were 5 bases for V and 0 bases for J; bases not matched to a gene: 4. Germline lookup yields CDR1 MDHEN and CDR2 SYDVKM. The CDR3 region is CASSAGTGGANYGYTF. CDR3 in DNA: TGTGCCAGCAGTGCTGGGACAGGGGGCGCTAACTATGGCTACACCTTC.

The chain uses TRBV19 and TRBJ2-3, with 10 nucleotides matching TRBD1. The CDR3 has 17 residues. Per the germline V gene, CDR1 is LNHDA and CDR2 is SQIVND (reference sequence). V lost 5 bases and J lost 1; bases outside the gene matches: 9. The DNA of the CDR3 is TGTGCCAGTAGTCTCTATGGACAGGGGGAGGGCACAGATACGCAGTATTTT. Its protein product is CASSLYGQGEGTDTQYF.

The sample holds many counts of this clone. Here the CDR3 reads CARSLAKCYEQYF. The CDR3 bases are TGTGCCAGAAGCTTGGCCAAATGCTACGAGCAGTACTTC. The chain couples TRBV5-3 to TRBJ2-7; no clear D. Being an ORF, TRBV5-3 has a function that is uncertain. Trimming took off 0 bases at V and 3 bases at J, with 7 bases between the two ends. The CDR3 totals 13 residues.

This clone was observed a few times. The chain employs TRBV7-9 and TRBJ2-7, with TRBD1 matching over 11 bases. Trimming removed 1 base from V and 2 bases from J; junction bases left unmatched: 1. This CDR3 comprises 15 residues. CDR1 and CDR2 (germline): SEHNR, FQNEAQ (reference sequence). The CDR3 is CASSLGTGGTYEQYF. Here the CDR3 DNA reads TGTGCCAGCAGCTTAGGGACAGGGGGCACCTACGAGCAGTACTTC.

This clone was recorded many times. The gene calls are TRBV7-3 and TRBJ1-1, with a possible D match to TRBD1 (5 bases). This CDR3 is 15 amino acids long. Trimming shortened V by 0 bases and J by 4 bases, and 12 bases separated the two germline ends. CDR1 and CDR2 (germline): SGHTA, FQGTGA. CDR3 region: CASSLTSGVGTEAFF. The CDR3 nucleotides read TGTGCCAGCAGCTTAACGTCGGGGGTCGGCACTGAAGCTTTCTTT.

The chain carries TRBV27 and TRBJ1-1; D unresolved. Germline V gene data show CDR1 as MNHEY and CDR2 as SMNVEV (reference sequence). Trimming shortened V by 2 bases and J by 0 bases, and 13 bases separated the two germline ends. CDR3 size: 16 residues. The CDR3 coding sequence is TGTGCCAGCAGTTTAATCTCACAGCTCATGAACACTGAAGCTTTCTTT. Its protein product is CASSLISQLMNTEAFF.

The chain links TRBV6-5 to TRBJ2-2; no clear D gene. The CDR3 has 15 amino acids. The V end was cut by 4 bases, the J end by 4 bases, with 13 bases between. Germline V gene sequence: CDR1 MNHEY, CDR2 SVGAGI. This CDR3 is CASSSRRLGTGELFF. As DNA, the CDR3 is TGTGCCAGCAGTTCTCGGCGGCTAGGCACCGGGGAGCTGTTTTTT.

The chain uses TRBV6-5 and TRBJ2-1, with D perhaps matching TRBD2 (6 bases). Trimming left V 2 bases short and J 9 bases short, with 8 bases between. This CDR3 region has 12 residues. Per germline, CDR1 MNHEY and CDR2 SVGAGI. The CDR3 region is CASSYRGGEQFF. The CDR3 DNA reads TGTGCCAGCAGTTACAGGGGAGGTGAGCAGTTCTTC.

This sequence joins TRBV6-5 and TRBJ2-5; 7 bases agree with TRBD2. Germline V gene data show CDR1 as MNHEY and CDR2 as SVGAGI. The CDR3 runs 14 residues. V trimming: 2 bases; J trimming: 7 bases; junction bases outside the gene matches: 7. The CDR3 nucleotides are TGTGCCAGCAGTTACACCCCGGGGGGAGGGACCCAGTACTTC. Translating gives CASSYTPGGGTQYF.

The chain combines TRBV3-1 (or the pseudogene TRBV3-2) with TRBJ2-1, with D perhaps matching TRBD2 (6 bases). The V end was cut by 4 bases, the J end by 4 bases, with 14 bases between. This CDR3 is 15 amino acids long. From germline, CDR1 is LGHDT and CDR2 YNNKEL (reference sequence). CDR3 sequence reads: CASSPPAGTYNEQFF. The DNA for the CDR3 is TGTGCCAGCAGCCCTCCGGCGGGGACTTACAATGAGCAGTTCTTC.

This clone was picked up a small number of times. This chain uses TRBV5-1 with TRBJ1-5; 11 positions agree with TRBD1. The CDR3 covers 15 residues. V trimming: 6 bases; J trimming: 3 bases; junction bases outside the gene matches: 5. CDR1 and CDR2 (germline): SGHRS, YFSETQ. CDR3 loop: CASKPGQGDNQPQHF. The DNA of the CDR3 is TGCGCCAGCAAACCGGGACAGGGGGACAATCAGCCCCAGCATTTT.

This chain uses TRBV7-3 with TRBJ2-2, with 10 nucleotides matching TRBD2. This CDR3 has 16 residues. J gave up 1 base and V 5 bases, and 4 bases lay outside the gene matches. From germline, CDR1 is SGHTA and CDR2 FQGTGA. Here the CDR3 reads CASSEVAGGNTGELFF. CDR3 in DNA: TGTGCCAGCAGCGAAGTAGCGGGGGGGAACACCGGGGAGCTGTTTTTT.

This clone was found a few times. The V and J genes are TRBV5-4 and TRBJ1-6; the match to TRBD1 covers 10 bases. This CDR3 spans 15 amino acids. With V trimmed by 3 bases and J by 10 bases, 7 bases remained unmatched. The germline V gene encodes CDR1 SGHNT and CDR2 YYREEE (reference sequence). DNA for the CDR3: TGTGCCAGCAGCTCCCGACAGGGGGCCGAATCACCCCTCCACTTT. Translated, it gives CASSSRQGAESPLHF.

The CDR3 spells CASSPDGGAGQPQHF. The CDR3 region has the DNA TGCGCCAGCAGCCCCGACGGGGGGGCCGGTCAGCCCCAGCATTTT. The V gene is TRBV5-1, the J gene TRBJ1-5; D perhaps matches TRBD1 (6 bases). V lost 4 bases to trimming and J lost 6 bases, with 17 bases between them. The CDR3 has 15 residues. Germline CDR1 SGHRS, CDR2 YFSETQ.

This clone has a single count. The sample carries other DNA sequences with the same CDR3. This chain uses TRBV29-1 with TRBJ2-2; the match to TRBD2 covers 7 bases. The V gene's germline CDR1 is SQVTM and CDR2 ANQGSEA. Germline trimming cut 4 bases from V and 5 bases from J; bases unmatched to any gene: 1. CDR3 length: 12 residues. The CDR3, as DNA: TGCAGCGTTGCGGGAGGAACCGGGGAGCTGTTTTTT. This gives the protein CSVAGGTGELFF.

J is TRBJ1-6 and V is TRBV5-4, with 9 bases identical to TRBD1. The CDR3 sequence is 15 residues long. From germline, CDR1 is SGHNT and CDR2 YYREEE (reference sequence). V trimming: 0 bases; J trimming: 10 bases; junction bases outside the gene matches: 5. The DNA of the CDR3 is TGTGCCAGCAGCTTGGGGGGACAGGGAGGATCACCCCTCCACTTT. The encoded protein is CASSLGGQGGSPLHF.

CDR3 protein: CATSDLAGTSVNEQFF. The CDR3 coding sequence is TGTGCCACCAGTGATTTAGCCGGGACTAGCGTCAATGAGCAGTTCTTC. The genes are TRBV24-1 and TRBJ2-1, with 10 nucleotides matching TRBD2. This CDR3 contains 16 residues. V lost 1 base, J lost 6 bases, and 5 bases stayed unmatched. Germline V gene data show CDR1 as KGHDR and CDR2 as SFDVKD.

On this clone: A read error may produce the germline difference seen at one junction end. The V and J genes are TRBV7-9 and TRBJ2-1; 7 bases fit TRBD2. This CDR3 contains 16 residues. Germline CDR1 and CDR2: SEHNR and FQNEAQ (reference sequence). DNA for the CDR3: TGCGCCAGCAGCCCCGGGGGGATTAGCTCCTACAATGAGCAGTTCTTC. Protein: CASSPGGISSYNEQFF.

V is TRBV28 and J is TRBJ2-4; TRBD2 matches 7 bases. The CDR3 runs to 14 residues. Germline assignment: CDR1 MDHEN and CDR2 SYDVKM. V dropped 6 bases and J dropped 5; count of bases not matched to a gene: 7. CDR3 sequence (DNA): TGTGCCAGCAGGTCTGGGGGGGAGGAAAACATTCAGTACTTC. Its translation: CASRSGGEENIQYF.